Listed below are T cell receptor beta chains from one sample, sequenced in a study of T-cell memory formation after mild COVID-19. TCRdb ran MiXCR on the 5' RACE reads and lists one entry per CDR3 protein. Of just under 350,000 distinct CDR3 sequences listed, 10% to 15% are singletons. Sequencing used PBMCs or a T cell subset sorted from them (not recorded which). The source of these receptors is a man between 18 and 29 years old who had mild COVID-19 (a few samples of this study predate the infection). Cell type and time point are not known. CDR3s include the opening cysteine and the closing phenylalanine or tryptophan. D genes are given only for firm matches. The listing skips clone size in some rows; elsewhere it reads once, few, many or a size class.

j_call: TRBJ1-2
d_call: NA
clone_size: few
cdr3_length: 17
v_call: TRBV5-1
cdr3_aa: CASSLGAGSQGHYGYTF
cdr3_nt: TGCGCCAGCAGCTTGGGCGCCGGGTCCCAAGGCCACTATGGCTACACCTTC

j_call: TRBJ2-6
d_call: TRBD1
clone_size: NA
cdr3_length: 17
v_call: TRBV9
cdr3_aa: CASSVRDRFTGANVLTF
cdr3_nt: TGTGCCAGCAGCGTGCGGGACAGGTTCACTGGGGCCAACGTCCTGACTTTC

j_call: TRBJ1-1
d_call: NA
clone_size: NA
cdr3_length: 18
v_call: TRBV3-1
cdr3_aa: CARSQDRFRGLSGTEAFF
cdr3_nt: TGTGCCAGAAGCCAAGATCGGTTTCGTGGACTTTCGGGCACTGAAGCTTTCTTT

j_call: TRBJ2-1
d_call: TRBD2
clone_size: NA
cdr3_length: 14
v_call: TRBV7-3
cdr3_aa: CASSRSGGGNEQFF
cdr3_nt: TGTGCCAGCAGCAGGAGCGGGGGAGGCAATGAGCAGTTCTTC

j_call: TRBJ2-2
d_call: NA
clone_size: few
cdr3_length: 13
v_call: TRBV6-5
cdr3_aa: CASSPRRSGELFF
cdr3_nt: TGTGCCAGCAGTCCTCGAAGGTCCGGGGAGCTGTTTTTT

j_call: TRBJ1-2
d_call: NA
clone_size: NA
cdr3_length: 15
v_call: TRBV21-1
cdr3_aa: CASSKVEGARSGYTF
cdr3_nt: TGTGCCAGCAGCAAAGTTGAAGGGGCGCGGAGTGGCTACACCTTC

j_call: TRBJ1-1
d_call: NA
clone_size: once
cdr3_length: 13
v_call: TRBV28
cdr3_aa: CASRGSLNTEAFF
cdr3_nt: TGTGCCAGCAGGGGATCCCTGAACACTGAAGCTTTCTTT

j_call: TRBJ2-5
d_call: TRBD2
clone_size: few
cdr3_length: 15
v_call: TRBV20-1
cdr3_aa: CSATFVASGEETQYF
cdr3_nt: TGCAGTGCTACCTTCGTGGCTAGCGGGGAAGAGACCCAGTACTTC

j_call: TRBJ2-1
d_call: NA
clone_size: few
cdr3_length: 13
v_call: TRBV7-7
cdr3_aa: CASSQTYFNEQFF
cdr3_nt: TGTGCTAGCAGCCAAACATACTTCAATGAGCAGTTCTTC

j_call: TRBJ2-5
d_call: NA
clone_size: few
cdr3_length: 12
v_call: TRBV3-1
cdr3_aa: CASSREQETQYF
cdr3_nt: TGTGCCAGCAGCCGGGAACAAGAGACCCAGTACTTC

j_call: TRBJ2-1
d_call: TRBD2
clone_size: few
cdr3_length: 15
v_call: TRBV5-1
cdr3_aa: CASSSSGDSYNEQFF
cdr3_nt: TGCGCCAGCAGTTCTAGCGGGGACTCCTACAATGAGCAGTTCTTC

j_call: TRBJ2-3
d_call: NA
clone_size: NA
cdr3_length: 14
v_call: TRBV7-2
cdr3_aa: CASSSYLRTDTQYF
cdr3_nt: TGTGCCAGCAGCTCCTACTTACGCACAGATACGCAGTATTTT

j_call: TRBJ1-5
d_call: NA
clone_size: few
cdr3_length: 13
v_call: TRBV12-3/TRBV12-4
cdr3_aa: CASSFEVSRTQHF
cdr3_nt: TGTGCCAGCAGTTTCGAAGTGAGCAGGACCCAGCATTTT

j_call: TRBJ1-5
d_call: NA
clone_size: many
cdr3_length: 14
v_call: TRBV20-1
cdr3_aa: CSARDLQADQPQHF
cdr3_nt: TGCAGTGCTAGAGATTTACAGGCCGATCAGCCCCAGCATTTT

j_call: TRBJ1-1
d_call: NA
clone_size: NA
cdr3_length: 12
v_call: TRBV7-6
cdr3_aa: CASSPLHTEAFF
cdr3_nt: TGTGCCAGCAGCCCGCTGCACACTGAAGCTTTCTTT

j_call: TRBJ2-3
d_call: NA
clone_size: NA
cdr3_length: 15
v_call: TRBV3-1
cdr3_aa: CASSQDLLETDTQYF
cdr3_nt: TGTGCCAGCAGCCAAGACCTTTTAGAGACAGATACGCAGTATTTT

j_call: TRBJ2-3
d_call: NA
clone_size: few
cdr3_length: 15
v_call: TRBV21-1
cdr3_aa: CASSSTGTDPDTQYF
cdr3_nt: TGTGCCAGCAGCTCAACCGGGACAGATCCAGATACGCAGTATTTT

j_call: TRBJ2-1
d_call: TRBD2
clone_size: many
cdr3_length: 13
v_call: TRBV5-1
cdr3_aa: CASSLYGGIEQFF
cdr3_nt: TGCGCCAGCAGCTTGTACGGGGGGATTGAGCAGTTCTTC

j_call: TRBJ1-5
d_call: NA
clone_size: NA
cdr3_length: 13
v_call: TRBV6-2/TRBV6-3
cdr3_aa: CASSLGVDQPQHF
cdr3_nt: TGTGCCAGCAGTTTAGGGGTGGATCAGCCCCAGCATTTT

j_call: TRBJ1-6
d_call: NA
clone_size: few
cdr3_length: 14
v_call: TRBV7-3
cdr3_aa: CASSLEVYNSPLHF
cdr3_nt: TGTGCCAGCAGCTTAGAGGTGTATAATTCACCCCTCCACTTT

j_call: TRBJ2-1
d_call: NA
clone_size: NA
cdr3_length: 12
v_call: TRBV7-3
cdr3_aa: CASSYGWEEQFF
cdr3_nt: TGTGCCAGCAGCTATGGGTGGGAGGAGCAGTTCTTC

j_call: TRBJ1-2
d_call: NA
clone_size: many
cdr3_length: 15
v_call: TRBV6-5
cdr3_aa: CASSYSISGVYGYTF
cdr3_nt: TGTGCCAGCAGTTACTCGATATCCGGGGTCTATGGCTACACCTTC

j_call: TRBJ2-5
d_call: TRBD1
clone_size: few
cdr3_length: 13
v_call: TRBV12-3/TRBV12-4
cdr3_aa: CASSGTGWETQYF
cdr3_nt: TGTGCCAGCAGTGGGACAGGATGGGAGACCCAGTACTTC

j_call: TRBJ1-1
d_call: NA
clone_size: few
cdr3_length: 13
v_call: TRBV10-3
cdr3_aa: CAISESGNTEAFF
cdr3_nt: TGTGCCATCAGTGAGTCGGGTAACACTGAAGCTTTCTTT

j_call: TRBJ2-5
d_call: TRBD2
clone_size: few
cdr3_length: 14
v_call: TRBV5-8
cdr3_aa: CASSLLAGGETQYF
cdr3_nt: TGTGCCAGCAGCCTACTAGCGGGGGGAGAGACCCAGTACTTC

j_call: TRBJ2-3
d_call: TRBD1
clone_size: many
cdr3_length: 15
v_call: TRBV5-1
cdr3_aa: CASSLVARGSDTQYF
cdr3_nt: TGCGCCAGCAGCTTGGTAGCCAGGGGGTCAGATACGCAGTATTTT

j_call: TRBJ2-1
d_call: TRBD2
clone_size: many
cdr3_length: 15
v_call: TRBV7-3
cdr3_aa: CASSPGGTSGNEQFF
cdr3_nt: TGTGCCAGCAGCCCAGGGGGGACTAGCGGTAATGAGCAGTTCTTC

j_call: TRBJ1-2
d_call: NA
clone_size: few
cdr3_length: 15
v_call: TRBV28
cdr3_aa: CASSLGGRLAAGYTF
cdr3_nt: TGTGCCAGCAGTTTAGGGGGGCGCTTAGCCGCTGGCTACACCTTC

j_call: TRBJ2-1
d_call: NA
clone_size: NA
cdr3_length: 12
v_call: TRBV11-1
cdr3_aa: CASRHLEEEQFF
cdr3_nt: TGTGCCAGCAGACACCTCGAGGAAGAGCAGTTCTTC

j_call: TRBJ1-2
d_call: TRBD1
clone_size: many
cdr3_length: 16
v_call: TRBV27
cdr3_aa: CASSLGAGTGDYGYTF
cdr3_nt: TGTGCCAGCAGTCTAGGGGCCGGGACAGGGGACTATGGCTACACCTTC

j_call: TRBJ2-1
d_call: NA
clone_size: few
cdr3_length: 16
v_call: TRBV9
cdr3_aa: CASTPGETLALYEQFF
cdr3_nt: TGTGCCAGCACCCCAGGGGAAACCCTAGCCCTCTATGAGCAGTTCTTC

j_call: TRBJ2-3
d_call: NA
clone_size: few
cdr3_length: 12
v_call: TRBV24-1
cdr3_aa: CATSQGSDTQYF
cdr3_nt: TGTGCCACCAGTCAAGGATCAGATACGCAGTATTTT

j_call: TRBJ1-2
d_call: TRBD1
clone_size: few
cdr3_length: 14
v_call: TRBV10-3
cdr3_aa: CAIRNRGLGYGYTF
cdr3_nt: TGTGCCATCAGGAACAGGGGGCTGGGCTATGGCTACACCTTC

j_call: TRBJ1-2
d_call: TRBD1
clone_size: NA
cdr3_length: 14
v_call: TRBV4-3
cdr3_aa: CASSKDRGNYGYTF
cdr3_nt: TGCGCCAGCAGCAAGGACAGGGGTAACTATGGCTACACCTTC

j_call: TRBJ2-2
d_call: TRBD1
clone_size: NA
cdr3_length: 18
v_call: TRBV27
cdr3_aa: CASSLSSAGGADTGELFF
cdr3_nt: TGTGCCAGCAGTTTATCGTCCGCAGGGGGCGCGGACACCGGGGAGCTGTTTTTT

j_call: TRBJ2-1
d_call: TRBD2
clone_size: few
cdr3_length: 15
v_call: TRBV27
cdr3_aa: CASSSFGTRYNEQFF
cdr3_nt: TGTGCCAGCAGTTCGTTCGGGACTAGGTACAATGAGCAGTTCTTC

j_call: TRBJ2-3
d_call: NA
clone_size: NA
cdr3_length: 16
v_call: TRBV7-8
cdr3_aa: CASSLNAGWDTDTQYF
cdr3_nt: TGTGCCAGCAGCTTAAATGCAGGATGGGACACAGATACGCAGTATTTT

j_call: TRBJ1-1
d_call: NA
clone_size: once
cdr3_length: 13
v_call: TRBV18
cdr3_aa: CASSPQEGTEAFF
cdr3_nt: TGTGCCAGCTCACCACAGGAGGGGACTGAAGCTTTCTTT

j_call: TRBJ2-2
d_call: NA
clone_size: few
cdr3_length: 16
v_call: TRBV29-1
cdr3_aa: CSVEDRGVMDTGELFF
cdr3_nt: TGCAGCGTTGAAGATCGGGGAGTTATGGACACCGGGGAGCTGTTTTTT

j_call: TRBJ2-3
d_call: NA
clone_size: few
cdr3_length: 16
v_call: TRBV5-4
cdr3_aa: CASSPVGGLRTDTQYF
cdr3_nt: TGTGCCAGCAGCCCCGTGGGGGGACTCCGAACAGATACGCAGTATTTT